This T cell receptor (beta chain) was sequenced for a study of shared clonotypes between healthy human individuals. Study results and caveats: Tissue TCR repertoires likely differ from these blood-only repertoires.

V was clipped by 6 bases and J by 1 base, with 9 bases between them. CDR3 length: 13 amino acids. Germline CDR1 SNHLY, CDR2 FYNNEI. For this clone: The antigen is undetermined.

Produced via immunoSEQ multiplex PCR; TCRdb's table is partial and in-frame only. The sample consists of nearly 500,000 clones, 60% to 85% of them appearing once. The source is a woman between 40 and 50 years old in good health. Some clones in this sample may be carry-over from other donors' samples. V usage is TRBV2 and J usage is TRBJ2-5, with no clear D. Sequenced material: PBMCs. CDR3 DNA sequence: TGTGCCAGCAGATCATTCCCCCAAGAGACCCAGTACTTC. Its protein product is CASRSFPQETQYF.